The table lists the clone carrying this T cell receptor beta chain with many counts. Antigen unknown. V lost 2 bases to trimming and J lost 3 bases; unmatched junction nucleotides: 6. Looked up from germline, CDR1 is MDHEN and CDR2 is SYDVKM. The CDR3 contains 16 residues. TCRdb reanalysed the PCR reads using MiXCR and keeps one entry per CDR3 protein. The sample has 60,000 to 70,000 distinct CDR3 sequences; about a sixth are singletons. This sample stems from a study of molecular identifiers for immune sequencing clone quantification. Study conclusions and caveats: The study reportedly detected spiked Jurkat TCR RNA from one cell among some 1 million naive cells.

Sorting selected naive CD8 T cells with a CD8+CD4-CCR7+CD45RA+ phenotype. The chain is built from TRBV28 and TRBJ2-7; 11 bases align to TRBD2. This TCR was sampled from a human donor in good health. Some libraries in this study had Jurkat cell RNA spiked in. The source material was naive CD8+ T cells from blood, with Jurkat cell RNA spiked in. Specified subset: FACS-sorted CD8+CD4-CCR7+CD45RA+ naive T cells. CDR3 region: CASSLGGTSGYYEQYF. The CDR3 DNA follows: TGTGCCAGCAGTTTAGGGGGGACTAGCGGATACTACGAGCAGTACTTC.